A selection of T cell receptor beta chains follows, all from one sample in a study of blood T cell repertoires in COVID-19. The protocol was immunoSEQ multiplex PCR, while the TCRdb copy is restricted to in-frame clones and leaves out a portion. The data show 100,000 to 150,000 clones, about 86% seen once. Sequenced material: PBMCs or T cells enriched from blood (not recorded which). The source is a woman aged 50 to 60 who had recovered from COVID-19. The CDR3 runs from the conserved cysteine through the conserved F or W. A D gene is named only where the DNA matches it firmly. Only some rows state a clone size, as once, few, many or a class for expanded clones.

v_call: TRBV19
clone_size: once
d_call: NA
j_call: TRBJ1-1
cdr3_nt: TGTGCCAGTAGTATAGATGGGACAACAGGAACTGAAGCTTTCTTT
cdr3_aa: CASSIDGTTGTEAFF

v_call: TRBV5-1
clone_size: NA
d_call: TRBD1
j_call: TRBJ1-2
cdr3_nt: TGCGCCAGCAGCTTGGCCGACAGGGAACGCGAAGGCTACACCTTC
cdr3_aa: CASSLADREREGYTF

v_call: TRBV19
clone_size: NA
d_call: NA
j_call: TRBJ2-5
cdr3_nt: TGTGCCAGTAGCGTGGGGGTCGGGGGGCACCAAGAGACCCAGTACTTC
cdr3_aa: CASSVGVGGHQETQYF

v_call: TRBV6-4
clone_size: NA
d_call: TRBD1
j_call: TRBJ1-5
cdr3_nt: TGTGCCAGCAGTGAATCCGGACAGGGCAATCAGCCCCAGCATTTT
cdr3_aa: CASSESGQGNQPQHF

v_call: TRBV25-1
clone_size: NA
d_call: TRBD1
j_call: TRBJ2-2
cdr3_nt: TGTGCCAGCAGTGGCGACAGGGGGACCGGGGAGCTGTTTTTT
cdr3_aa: CASSGDRGTGELFF

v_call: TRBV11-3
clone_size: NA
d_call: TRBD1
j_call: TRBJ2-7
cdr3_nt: TGTGCCAGCTCCCTACAGGGGTCCCACGAGCAGTACTTC
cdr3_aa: CASSLQGSHEQYF

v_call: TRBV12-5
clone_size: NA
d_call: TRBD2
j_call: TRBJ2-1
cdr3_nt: TGTGCTAGTGGTTTGGTTCTAGCGGGGGGGCGGTCGGACAATGAGCAGTTCTTC
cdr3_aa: CASGLVLAGGRSDNEQFF

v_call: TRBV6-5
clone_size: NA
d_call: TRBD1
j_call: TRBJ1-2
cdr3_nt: TGTGCCAGCAGGGCGGACAGGCCCTATTTGGGCTACACCTTC
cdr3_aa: CASRADRPYLGYTF

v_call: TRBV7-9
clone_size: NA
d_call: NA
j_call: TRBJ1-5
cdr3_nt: TGTGCCAGCGGCCCCGGGGGGGCCAATAGCAATCAGCCCCAGCATTTT
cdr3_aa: CASGPGGANSNQPQHF

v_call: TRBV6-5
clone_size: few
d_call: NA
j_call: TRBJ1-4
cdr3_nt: TGTGCCAGCAGAGAGGGCTCAACTAATGAAAAACTGTTTTTT
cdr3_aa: CASREGSTNEKLFF

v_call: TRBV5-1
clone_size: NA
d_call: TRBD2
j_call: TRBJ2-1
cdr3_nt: TGCGCCAGCAGCTTGAATCCTAGCGGGGACTACAATGAGCAGTTCTTC
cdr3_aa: CASSLNPSGDYNEQFF

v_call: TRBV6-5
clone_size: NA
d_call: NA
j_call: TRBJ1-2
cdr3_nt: TGTGCCAGCAGCATCCGGGGCTACACCTTC
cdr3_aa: CASSIRGYTF

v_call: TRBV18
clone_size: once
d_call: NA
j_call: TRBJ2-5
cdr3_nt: TGTGCCAGCTCACGGGGGACTCAAGAGACCCAGTACTTC
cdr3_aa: CASSRGTQETQYF

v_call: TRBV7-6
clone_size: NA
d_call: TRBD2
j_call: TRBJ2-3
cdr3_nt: TGTGCCAGCAGCTTAATCCCGACTAGCGGGGGTGCCTCAGATACGCAGTATTTT
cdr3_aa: CASSLIPTSGGASDTQYF

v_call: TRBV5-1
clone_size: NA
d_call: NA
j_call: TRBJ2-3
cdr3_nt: TGCGCCAGCAGCCCGCGGGGGCCGGGAGATACGCAGTATTTT
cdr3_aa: CASSPRGPGDTQYF

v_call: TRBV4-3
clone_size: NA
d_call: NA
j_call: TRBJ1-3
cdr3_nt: TGCGCCAGCAGCCAAGATTTGGCCACTACGGGAGGAAACACCATATATTTT
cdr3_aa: CASSQDLATTGGNTIYF

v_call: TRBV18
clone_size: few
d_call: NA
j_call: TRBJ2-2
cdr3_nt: TGTGCCAGCTCCACAGGGACCGGGAACACCGGGGAGCTGTTTTTT
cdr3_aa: CASSTGTGNTGELFF

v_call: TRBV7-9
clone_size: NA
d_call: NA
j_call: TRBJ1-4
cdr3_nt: TGTGCCAGCAGCTGGACAGACAGAAGAGATGAAAAACTGTTTTTT
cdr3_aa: CASSWTDRRDEKLFF

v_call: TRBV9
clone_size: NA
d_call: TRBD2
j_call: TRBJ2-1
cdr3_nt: TGTGCCAGCAGCGACCCTAGTACTGGCGGGGGAAACAATGAGCAGTTCTTC
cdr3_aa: CASSDPSTGGGNNEQFF

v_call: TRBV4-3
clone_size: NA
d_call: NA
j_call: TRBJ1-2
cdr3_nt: TGCGCCAGCAGCCAAGATAGGGGGTCGGGTGGCTACACCTTC
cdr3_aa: CASSQDRGSGGYTF

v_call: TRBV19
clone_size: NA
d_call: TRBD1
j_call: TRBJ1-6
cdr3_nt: TGTGCCAGTAGTCCAAGGACAGGGTATAAGGGTTCACCCCTCCACTTT
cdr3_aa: CASSPRTGYKGSPLHF

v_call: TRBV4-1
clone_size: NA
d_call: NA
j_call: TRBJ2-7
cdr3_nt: TGCGCCAGCAGCCAAGATCCATCGGGGGAAAAGCAGTACTTC
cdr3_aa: CASSQDPSGEKQYF

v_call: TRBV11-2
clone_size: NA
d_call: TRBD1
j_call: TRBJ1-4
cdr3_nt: TGTGCCAGCAGCGTCCATATCCCGGGACAGTTTTATAATGAAAAACTGTTTTTT
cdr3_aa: CASSVHIPGQFYNEKLFF

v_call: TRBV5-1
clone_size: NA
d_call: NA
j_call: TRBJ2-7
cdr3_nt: TGCGCCAGCATGCCGGGGATAGCACTTAGCAACGAGCAGTACTTC
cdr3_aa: CASMPGIALSNEQYF

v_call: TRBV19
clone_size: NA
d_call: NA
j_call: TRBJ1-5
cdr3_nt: TGTGCCAGCGGTGGGGGGAGTAATCAGCCCCAGCATTTT
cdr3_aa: CASGGGSNQPQHF

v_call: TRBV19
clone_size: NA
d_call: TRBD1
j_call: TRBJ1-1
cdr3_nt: TGTGCCAGTAGTCTTCAAGGGGACAGGGATGAAGCTTTCTTT
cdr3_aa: CASSLQGDRDEAFF

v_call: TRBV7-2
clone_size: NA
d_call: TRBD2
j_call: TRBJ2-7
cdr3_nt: TGTGCCAGCAGCCTGGGGATTAATAGCGGGGGGGCGCATCACTTC
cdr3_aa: CASSLGINSGGAHHF

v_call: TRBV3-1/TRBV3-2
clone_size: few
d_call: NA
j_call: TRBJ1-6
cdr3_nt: TGTGCCAGCAGCCCTCGGACAGATAATTCACCCCTCCACTTT
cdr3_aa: CASSPRTDNSPLHF

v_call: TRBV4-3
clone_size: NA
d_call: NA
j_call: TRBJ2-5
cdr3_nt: TGCGCCAGCAGCCAAGAAGCAGGGGTGGGAGAGACCCAGTACTTC
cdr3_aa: CASSQEAGVGETQYF

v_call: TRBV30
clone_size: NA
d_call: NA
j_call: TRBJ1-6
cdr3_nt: TGTGCCTGGAGTGCCCCTCACAGGGCGAGGAATTCACCCCTCCACTTT
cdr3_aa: CAWSAPHRARNSPLHF

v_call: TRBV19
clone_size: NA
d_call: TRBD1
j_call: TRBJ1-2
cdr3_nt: TGTGCCAGTAGGGGACAGGGGCAGCGGGACTATGGCTACACCTTC
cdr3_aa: CASRGQGQRDYGYTF

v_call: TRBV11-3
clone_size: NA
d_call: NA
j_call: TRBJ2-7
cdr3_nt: TGTGCCAGCAGCTTAGATGGGGCAGAATCCTACGAGCAGTACTTC
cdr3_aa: CASSLDGAESYEQYF

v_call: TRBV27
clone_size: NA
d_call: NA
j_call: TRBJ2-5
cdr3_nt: TGTGCCAGCAGAAAGACAGCAAACCAAGAGACCCAGTACTTC
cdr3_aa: CASRKTANQETQYF

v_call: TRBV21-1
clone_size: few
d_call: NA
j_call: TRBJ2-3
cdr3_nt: TGTGCCAGCCCCCGGAGAGGCCTTCTGGATACGCAGTATTTT
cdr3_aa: CASPRRGLLDTQYF

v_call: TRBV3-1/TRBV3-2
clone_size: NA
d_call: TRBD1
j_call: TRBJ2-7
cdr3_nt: TGTGCCAGCAGCCAGCCCGGGACAGGGACCTACGAGCAGTACTTC
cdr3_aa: CASSQPGTGTYEQYF

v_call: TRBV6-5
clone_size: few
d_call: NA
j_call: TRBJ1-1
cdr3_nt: TGTGCCAGCAGACAGGGCACTGAAGCTTTCTTT
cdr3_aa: CASRQGTEAFF

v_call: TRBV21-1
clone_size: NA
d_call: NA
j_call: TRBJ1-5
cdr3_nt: TGTGCCAGCAGCCTCGGACACCCCAGCCCCCATCAGCCCCAGCATTTT
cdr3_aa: CASSLGHPSPHQPQHF

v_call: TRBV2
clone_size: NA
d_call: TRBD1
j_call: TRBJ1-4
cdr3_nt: TGTGCCAGCAGGGTGACAGGGACTAATGAAAAACTGTTTTTT
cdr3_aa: CASRVTGTNEKLFF

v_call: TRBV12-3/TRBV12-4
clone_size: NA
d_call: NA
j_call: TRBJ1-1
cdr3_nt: TGTGCCAGCAGTTTAACGGCGGACACTGAAGCTTTCTTT
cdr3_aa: CASSLTADTEAFF

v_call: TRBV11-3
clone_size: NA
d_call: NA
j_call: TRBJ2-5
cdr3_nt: TGTGCCAGCAGCTTAACACCTGACTGGTTTTCAGGGGAGACCCAGTACTTC
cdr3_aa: CASSLTPDWFSGETQYF

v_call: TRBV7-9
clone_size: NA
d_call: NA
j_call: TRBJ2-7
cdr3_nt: TGTGCCAGCAGTCCTCCGGGCTCCTACGAGCAGTACTTC
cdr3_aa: CASSPPGSYEQYF

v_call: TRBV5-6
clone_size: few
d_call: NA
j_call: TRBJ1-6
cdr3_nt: TGTGCCAGCAGCTCGCCGACAGTGGGGAATTCACCCCTCCACTTT
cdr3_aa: CASSSPTVGNSPLHF